This TCR beta chain stems from a study of blood T cell repertoires in COVID-19. Study-wide background: COVID-19 samples collected from the United States, Italy and Spain covered acute and convalescent phases. Nucleic acid was either cDNA or gDNA, and it came from T cells, B-cell-depleted T cells, or PBMCs.

In the source study's methods: The assay estimated nucleated cells by amplifying reference gene primers. Produced via immunoSEQ multiplex PCR; TCRdb's table is partial and in-frame only. The DNA was the basis for D and trimming; V, J and clone size are from that table. This sample yields about 180,000 clones, of which roughly 85% are seen a single time; roughly 5.4% belongs to the top ten. Seattle participants joined during active infection and were tracked over time. The TCR comes from a woman aged 45-59 years with COVID-19, enrolled during active disease. The specimen was peripheral blood.

The CDR3 sequence: CASSYQGFRETQYF. The CDR3 DNA sequence: TGTGCCAGCAGTTACCAGGGGTTTAGGGAGACCCAGTACTTC. The rearrangement uses TRBV6-7 and TRBJ2-5; perhaps TRBD1 as D (6 bases). TRBV6-7 is annotated as an ORF whose role is uncertain. This CDR3 region has 14 residues. The V end lost 2 bases, the J end lost 5 bases, and 12 bases lay between the germline ends.